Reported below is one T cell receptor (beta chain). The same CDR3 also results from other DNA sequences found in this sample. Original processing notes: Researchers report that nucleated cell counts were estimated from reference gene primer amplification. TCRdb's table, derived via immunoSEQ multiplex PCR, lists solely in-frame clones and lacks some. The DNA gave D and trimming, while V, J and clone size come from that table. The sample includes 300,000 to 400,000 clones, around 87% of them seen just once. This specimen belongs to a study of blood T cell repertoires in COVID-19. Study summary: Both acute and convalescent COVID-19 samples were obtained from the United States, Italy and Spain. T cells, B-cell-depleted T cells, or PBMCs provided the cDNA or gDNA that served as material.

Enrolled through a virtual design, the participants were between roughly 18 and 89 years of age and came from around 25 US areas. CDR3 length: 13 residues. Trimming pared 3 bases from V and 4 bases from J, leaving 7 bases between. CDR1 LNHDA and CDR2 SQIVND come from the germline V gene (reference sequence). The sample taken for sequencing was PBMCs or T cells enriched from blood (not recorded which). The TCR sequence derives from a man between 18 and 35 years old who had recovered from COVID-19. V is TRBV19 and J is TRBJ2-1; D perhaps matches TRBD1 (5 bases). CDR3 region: CASSITGYNEQFF. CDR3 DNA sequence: TGTGCCAGTAGTATTACAGGTTACAATGAGCAGTTCTTC.